A selection of T cell receptor beta chains follows, all from one sample in a study of blood T cell repertoires in COVID-19. Libraries were prepared by immunoSEQ multiplex PCR; TCRdb keeps only in-frame clonotypes and omits some of them. The data show some 150,000 clones, with roughly 80% seen just once and 8.6% held by the top ten. The sequencing sample was made of peripheral blood. The source is a man aged 45-60 years with active or convalescent COVID-19. Each CDR3 is given with its conserved first and last residue. Fields, in order: clone size, V gene, CDR3 length, D gene, J gene, CDR3 DNA, CDR3 protein. The D gene is left open where the match is weak. A row's size may be missing; if present it is once, few, many or a size class.

-	TRBV18	13	-	TRBJ1-5	TGTGCCAGCTCACCGACAGACAATCAGCCCCAGCATTTT	CASSPTDNQPQHF
-	TRBV28	14	TRBD1	TRBJ2-7	TGTGCCAGCAGTTTAGGGACAGGACTCTACGAGCAGTACTTC	CASSLGTGLYEQYF
-	TRBV5-1	14	-	TRBJ2-1	TGCGCCAGCAGCTTGGTACCGCAGGGCAATGAGCAGTTCTTC	CASSLVPQGNEQFF
-	TRBV18	14	TRBD2	TRBJ2-7	TGTGCCAGCTCACTTAGCGGGAGCTCCTACGAGCAGTACTTC	CASSLSGSSYEQYF
-	TRBV28	17	TRBD2	TRBJ2-1	TGTGCCAGCAGTTTGAGGGGGACTAGCGGGAGGGCCGGTGAGCAGTTCTTC	CASSLRGTSGRAGEQFF
-	TRBV6-1	16	-	TRBJ2-2	TGTGCCAGCAGTGTAGCCAACTCGCAAGTAACCGGGGAGCTGTTTTTT	CASSVANSQVTGELFF
-	TRBV12-2	15	-	TRBJ1-1	TGTGCAAGTCGCTTAGGAGGGTGCGGGTACCCTGAAGCTTTCTTT	CASRLGGCGYPEAFF
-	TRBV10-3	15	TRBD1	TRBJ2-2	TGTGCCACTGAGCGGGACAGGGGGCTTTCCGGGGAGCTGTTTTTT	CATERDRGLSGELFF
-	TRBV7-8	11	-	TRBJ2-7	TGTGCCAGCAGCCTCGCAGGCGAGCAGTACTTC	CASSLAGEQYF
-	TRBV11-2	15	TRBD2	TRBJ2-5	TGTGCCAGCAGACTAGCGGGAGGGCTAACGGAGACCCAGTACTTC	CASRLAGGLTETQYF
-	TRBV7-3	16	-	TRBJ2-1	TGTGCCAGCAGCTTGATAGGTGGGGGGACCTACAATGAGCAGTTCTTC	CASSLIGGGTYNEQFF
-	TRBV5-4	16	TRBD2	TRBJ2-5	TGTGCCAGCAGAGATTTAGCGGGAGGGCCGGTAAAGACCCAGTACTTC	CASRDLAGGPVKTQYF
-	TRBV7-2	15	-	TRBJ2-3	TGTGCCAGCAGCTTCTCCAGGGCCGGGGGAGATACGCAGTATTTT	CASSFSRAGGDTQYF
-	TRBV4-2	15	-	TRBJ2-3	TGTGCCAGCAGCCAAGGCCCCCTGGGCGCAGATACGCAGTATTTT	CASSQGPLGADTQYF
-	TRBV27	15	-	TRBJ1-2	TGTGCCAGCAGTTTAAAACAGCCTCAAAACTATGGCTACACCTTC	CASSLKQPQNYGYTF
few	TRBV15	15	-	TRBJ1-4	TGTGCCACCAGCAGAGATCGAGCAACTAATGAAAAACTGTTTTTT	CATSRDRATNEKLFF
few	TRBV9	14	-	TRBJ1-3	TGTGCCAGCAGCCCGGGGGGAAAGAGAAACACCATATATTTT	CASSPGGKRNTIYF
-	TRBV6-5	16	TRBD2	TRBJ2-5	TGTGCCAGCAGTTTAACCCCGACGGGGGGGCGAGAGACCCAGTACTTC	CASSLTPTGGRETQYF
few	TRBV5-1	15	-	TRBJ2-7	TGCGCCAGCAGCTTGGAAGTCAGGGGCTTGGACGAGCAGTACTTC	CASSLEVRGLDEQYF
-	TRBV7-8	18	TRBD2	TRBJ2-1	TGTGCCAGCAGCCTAGCCCGGGCGGGAGAACGTAACTACAATGAGCAGTTCTTC	CASSLARAGERNYNEQFF
once	TRBV29-1	15	-	TRBJ1-2	TGCAGCGTTGAATGGTGGTCCAATCTAAACTATGGCTACACCTTC	CSVEWWSNLNYGYTF
-	TRBV2	17	TRBD2	TRBJ2-2	TGTGCCATAGGAAGACTAGCGGGAGCTCCGAACACCGGGGAGCTGTTTTTT	CAIGRLAGAPNTGELFF
-	TRBV19	13	TRBD1	TRBJ1-1	TGTGCCAGTAGCGGGACAGTCGGAACTGAAGCTTTCTTT	CASSGTVGTEAFF
-	TRBV6-5	14	TRBD1	TRBJ1-2	TGTGCCAGCAGCCCGGACAGGGCTAACTATGGCTACACCTTC	CASSPDRANYGYTF
-	TRBV6-5	15	-	TRBJ1-2	TGTGCCAGCAGTGACTCTGGCAGGGGTATAGATGGCTACACCTTC	CASSDSGRGIDGYTF
-	TRBV7-3	15	TRBD1	TRBJ2-2	TGTGCCAGCAGCTGGGGACAGGGGAACACCGGGGAGCTGTTTTTT	CASSWGQGNTGELFF
-	TRBV10-3	14	-	TRBJ1-1	TGTGCCATCAGTGAGTCGACAAGAAACACTGAAGCTTTCTTT	CAISESTRNTEAFF
once	TRBV19	15	-	TRBJ1-5	TGTGCCAGTAGTTATGGGGGCGAGGGCAATCAGCCCCAGCATTTT	CASSYGGEGNQPQHF
-	TRBV12-2	15	-	TRBJ1-4	TGTGCAAGTCGTGCAGGGGGCAGTACGGGCGAAAAACTGTTTTTT	CASRAGGSTGEKLFF
-	TRBV7-2	14	TRBD1	TRBJ1-2	TGTGCCAGCAGCCCCAGACAGGGGCCATATGGCTACACCTTC	CASSPRQGPYGYTF
-	TRBV7-2	16	TRBD2	TRBJ2-1	TGTGCCAGCAGCTTTGGGCCCGGACTAGCCTACAATGAGCAGTTCTTC	CASSFGPGLAYNEQFF
-	TRBV11-1	14	-	TRBJ1-6	TGTGCCAGCAGCTTAGTCAGGGGACCGTCACCCCTCCACTTT	CASSLVRGPSPLHF
-	TRBV3-1/TRBV3-2	16	-	TRBJ1-6	TGTGCCAGCAGCCAAGTCCCGGACAGTTATAATTCACCCCTCCACTTT	CASSQVPDSYNSPLHF
-	TRBV14	16	TRBD2	TRBJ2-7	TGTGCCAGCAGCCAAGTAGGGGGACTAGTCGTCAACGAGCAGTACTTC	CASSQVGGLVVNEQYF
-	TRBV28	14	-	TRBJ1-1	TGTGCCAGCAGAATGACAGGACCCACCACTGAAGCTTTCTTT	CASRMTGPTTEAFF
-	TRBV5-1	18	TRBD2	TRBJ2-1	TGCGCCAGCAGCCGGGACTCCGGGACTATGACTTATATCAATGAGCAGTTCTTC	CASSRDSGTMTYINEQFF
-	TRBV6-5	15	-	TRBJ1-3	TGTGCCAGCAGTCAGGACGGGAACTCTGGAAACACCATATATTTT	CASSQDGNSGNTIYF
-	TRBV7-9	12	-	TRBJ2-7	TGTGCCAGCAGCCCCGACAACTACGAGCAGTACTTC	CASSPDNYEQYF
few	TRBV2	13	-	TRBJ1-1	TGTGCCAGCAGCGAACAGGGTTACACTGAAGCTTTCTTT	CASSEQGYTEAFF
once	TRBV7-3	18	-	TRBJ2-5	TGTGCCAGCAGCTTAAGGGCAGGGGGCGGCAGCGGGGAAGAGACCCAGTACTTC	CASSLRAGGGSGEETQYF
-	TRBV19	17	TRBD2	TRBJ2-4	TGTGCCAGTAGTCCGTATCGGCGGGAGGTCTGGGAAAACATTCAGTACTTC	CASSPYRREVWENIQYF
-	TRBV4-2	15	-	TRBJ2-1	TGTGCCAGCAGCCAAGATACGCTAGCGAACAATGAGCAGTTCTTC	CASSQDTLANNEQFF
-	TRBV6-1	14	-	TRBJ1-5	TGTGCCAGCAGTGCAGCGTTCCCGGGTCAGCCCCAGCATTTT	CASSAAFPGQPQHF
few	TRBV6-2/TRBV6-3	14	TRBD1	TRBJ1-2	TGTGCCAGCAGTCCACCGGGACAGCAATATGGCTACACCTTC	CASSPPGQQYGYTF
once	TRBV5-4	16	-	TRBJ2-7	TGTGCCAGCAGCTTAATGGGTCTAGCGCCGTCCTACGAGCAGTACTTC	CASSLMGLAPSYEQYF
-	TRBV9	15	TRBD1	TRBJ2-7	TGTGCCAGCAGCGCTGACCCCGGACAGGACTACGAGCAGTACTTC	CASSADPGQDYEQYF
-	TRBV6-5	11	TRBD1	TRBJ2-7	TGTGCCAGTAACAGGGGGCCCGAGCAGTACTTC	CASNRGPEQYF
-	TRBV14	14	TRBD1	TRBJ2-1	TGTGCCAGCAGCCGGGACAGGGGCTACAATGAGCAGTTCTTC	CASSRDRGYNEQFF
-	TRBV11-2	14	-	TRBJ2-1	TGTGCCAGCAGCCCGACTAGAGGAGGCAATGAGCAGTTCTTC	CASSPTRGGNEQFF
-	TRBV20-1	19	TRBD2	TRBJ2-1	TGCAGTGCTAGTGCCTACAGGGGCTCCGGACTAGCGGGAGGGTATGAGCAGTTCTTC	CSASAYRGSGLAGGYEQFF
-	TRBV11-1	15	TRBD2	TRBJ2-4	TGTGCCAGCAGCTTAGAAGGGACTAGAGAAAACATTCAGTACTTC	CASSLEGTRENIQYF
-	TRBV18	15	-	TRBJ2-5	TGTGCCAGCTCCCCCGGTGGAGGGGGCGAAGAGACCCAGTACTTC	CASSPGGGGEETQYF
-	TRBV14	14	TRBD1	TRBJ1-4	TGTGCCAGCAGCCAAGGACAGGGTCCCGAAAAACTGTTTTTT	CASSQGQGPEKLFF
-	TRBV19	13	TRBD1	TRBJ2-5	TGTGCCAGCCGGACAGGAGCCCAAGAGACCCAGTACTTC	CASRTGAQETQYF
-	TRBV30	14	TRBD1	TRBJ2-3	TGTGCCTGGGCCCCGGGACAGGGGGCGGATACGCAGTATTTT	CAWAPGQGADTQYF
-	TRBV6-8	15	TRBD2	TRBJ2-5	TGTGCCAGCCGGGGAGGGCGGGAGGGCCGAGAGACCCAGTACTTC	CASRGGREGRETQYF
-	TRBV30	13	-	TRBJ1-2	TGTGCCTGGAGCCTACAGGGCAACTATGGCTACACCTTC	CAWSLQGNYGYTF
-	TRBV21-1	17	-	TRBJ2-5	TGTGCCAGCAGCAAAGAGTTCCGGGACAGGGGGAGGGAGACCCAGTACTTC	CASSKEFRDRGRETQYF
-	TRBV24-1	12	-	TRBJ1-1	TGTGCCACCAGTGATTCTTTGTCCGCGCCTTTCTTT	CATSDSLSAPFF
few	TRBV27	11	TRBD1	TRBJ2-7	TGTGCCAGCAGGACAGGGAACGAGCAGTACTTC	CASRTGNEQYF